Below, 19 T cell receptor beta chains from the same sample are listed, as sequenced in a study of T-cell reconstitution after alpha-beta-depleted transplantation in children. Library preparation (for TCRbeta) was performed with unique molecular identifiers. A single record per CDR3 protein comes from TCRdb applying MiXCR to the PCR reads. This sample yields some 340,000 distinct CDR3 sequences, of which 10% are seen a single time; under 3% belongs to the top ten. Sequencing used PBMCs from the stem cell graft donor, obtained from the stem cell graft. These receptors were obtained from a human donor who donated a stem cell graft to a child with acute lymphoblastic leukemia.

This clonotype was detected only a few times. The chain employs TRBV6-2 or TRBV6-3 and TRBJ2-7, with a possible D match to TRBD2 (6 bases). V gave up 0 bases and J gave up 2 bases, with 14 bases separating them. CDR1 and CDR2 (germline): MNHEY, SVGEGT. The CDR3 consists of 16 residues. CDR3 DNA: TGTGCCAGCAGTTACTCGACGAGGGAGGTCACCTACGAGCAGTACTTC. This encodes CASSYSTREVTYEQYF.

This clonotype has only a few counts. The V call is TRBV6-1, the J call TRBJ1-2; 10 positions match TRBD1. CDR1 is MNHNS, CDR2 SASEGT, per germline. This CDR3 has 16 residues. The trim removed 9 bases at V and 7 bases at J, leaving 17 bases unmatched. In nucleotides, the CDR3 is TGTGCCAGTCGGTCGGGGGCGACAGGGGGCGCGGGTGGCTACACCTTC. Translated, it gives CASRSGATGGAGGYTF.

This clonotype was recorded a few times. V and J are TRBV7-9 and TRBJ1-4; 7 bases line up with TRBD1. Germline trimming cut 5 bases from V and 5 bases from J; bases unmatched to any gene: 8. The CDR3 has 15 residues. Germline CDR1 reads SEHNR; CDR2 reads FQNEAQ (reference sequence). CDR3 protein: CASSPPGQKNEKLFF. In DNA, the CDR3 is TGTGCCAGCAGCCCTCCGGGACAGAAGAATGAAAAACTGTTTTTT.

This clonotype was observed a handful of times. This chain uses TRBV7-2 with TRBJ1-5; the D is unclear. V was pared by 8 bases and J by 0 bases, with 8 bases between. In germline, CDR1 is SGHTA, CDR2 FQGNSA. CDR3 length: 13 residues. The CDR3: CASSTYSNQPQHF. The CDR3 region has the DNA TGTGCCAGCTCTACTTATAGCAATCAGCCCCAGCATTTT.

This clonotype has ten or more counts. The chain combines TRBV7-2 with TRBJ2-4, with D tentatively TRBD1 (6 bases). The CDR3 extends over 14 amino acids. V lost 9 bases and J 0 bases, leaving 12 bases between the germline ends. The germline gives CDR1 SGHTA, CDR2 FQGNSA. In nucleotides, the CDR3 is TGTGCCAGTTCTTTAGGGGGAGCCAAAAACATTCAGTACTTC. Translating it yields CASSLGGAKNIQYF.

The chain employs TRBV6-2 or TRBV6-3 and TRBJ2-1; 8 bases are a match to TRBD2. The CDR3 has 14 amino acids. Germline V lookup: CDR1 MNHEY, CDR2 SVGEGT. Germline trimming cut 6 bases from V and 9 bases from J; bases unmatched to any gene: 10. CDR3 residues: CASRPEAGVSEQFF. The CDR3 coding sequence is TGTGCCAGCAGACCCGAAGCGGGAGTCAGTGAGCAGTTCTTC.

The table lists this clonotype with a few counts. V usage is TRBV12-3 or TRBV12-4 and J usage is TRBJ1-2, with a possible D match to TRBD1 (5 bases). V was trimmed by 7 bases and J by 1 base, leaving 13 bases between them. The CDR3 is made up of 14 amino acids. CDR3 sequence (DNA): TGTGCCAGCAACCTCGGGGCCTTTAACTATGGCTACACCTTC. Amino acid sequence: CASNLGAFNYGYTF.

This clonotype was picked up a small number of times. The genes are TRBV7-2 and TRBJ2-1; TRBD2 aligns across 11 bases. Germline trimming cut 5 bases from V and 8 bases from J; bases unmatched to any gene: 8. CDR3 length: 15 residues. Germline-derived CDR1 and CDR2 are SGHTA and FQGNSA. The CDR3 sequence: CASSPLAGGLDEQFF. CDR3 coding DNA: TGTGCCAGCAGCCCCTTAGCGGGAGGGCTCGATGAGCAGTTCTTC.

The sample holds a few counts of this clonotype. The CDR3 protein is CASSYSSVAYTF. CDR3 coding DNA: TGTGCCAGCAGTTATTCATCGGTGGCCTACACCTTC. The chain combines TRBV12-3 or TRBV12-4 with TRBJ1-2, with D uncertain. The V end was cut by 4 bases, the J end by 10 bases, with 13 bases between. CDR3 length: 12 residues.

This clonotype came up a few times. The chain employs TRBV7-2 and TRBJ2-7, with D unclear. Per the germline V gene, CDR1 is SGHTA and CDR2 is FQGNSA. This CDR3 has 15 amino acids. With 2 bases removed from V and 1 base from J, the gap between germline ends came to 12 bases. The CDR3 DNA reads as TGTGCCAGCAGCTTATTTGTCTCCCCATCCTACGAGCAGTACTTC. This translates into CASSLFVSPSYEQYF.

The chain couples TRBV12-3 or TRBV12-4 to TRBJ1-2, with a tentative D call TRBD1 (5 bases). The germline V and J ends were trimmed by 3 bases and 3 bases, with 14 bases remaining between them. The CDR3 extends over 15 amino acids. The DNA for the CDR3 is TGTGCCAGCAGTTTTTCGGGGGAAGGGGACTATGGCTACACCTTC. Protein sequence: CASSFSGEGDYGYTF.

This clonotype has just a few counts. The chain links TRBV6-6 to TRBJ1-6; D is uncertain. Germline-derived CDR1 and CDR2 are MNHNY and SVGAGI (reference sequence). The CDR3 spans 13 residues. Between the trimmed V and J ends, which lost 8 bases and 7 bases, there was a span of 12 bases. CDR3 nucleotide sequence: TGTGCCAGCCACGCCCGGGAGAATTCACCCCTCCACTTT. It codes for CASHARENSPLHF.

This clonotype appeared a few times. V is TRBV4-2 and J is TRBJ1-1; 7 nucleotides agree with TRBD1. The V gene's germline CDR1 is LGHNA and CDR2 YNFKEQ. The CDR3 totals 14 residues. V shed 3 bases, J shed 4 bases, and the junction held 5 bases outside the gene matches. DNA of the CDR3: TGTGCCAGCAGCCATAACAGGGGACCCACTGAAGCTTTCTTT. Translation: CASSHNRGPTEAFF.

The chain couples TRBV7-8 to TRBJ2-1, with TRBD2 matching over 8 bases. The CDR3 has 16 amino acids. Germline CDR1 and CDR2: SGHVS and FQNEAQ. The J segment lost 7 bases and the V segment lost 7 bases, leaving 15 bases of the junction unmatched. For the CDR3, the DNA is TGTGCCAGCACCTCTGGGGCGGGAGGCGAGGGGAATGAGCAGTTCTTC. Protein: CASTSGAGGEGNEQFF.

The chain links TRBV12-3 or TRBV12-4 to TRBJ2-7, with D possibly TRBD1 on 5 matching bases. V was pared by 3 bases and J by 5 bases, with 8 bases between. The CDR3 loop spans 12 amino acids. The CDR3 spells CASSFGADEQYF. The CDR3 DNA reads TGTGCCAGCAGTTTTGGGGCGGACGAGCAGTACTTC.

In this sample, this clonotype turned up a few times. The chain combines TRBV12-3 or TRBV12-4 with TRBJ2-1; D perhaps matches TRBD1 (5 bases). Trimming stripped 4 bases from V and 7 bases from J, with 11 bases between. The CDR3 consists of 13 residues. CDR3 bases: TGTGCCAGCAGTTATCCCCAGGGAAATGAGCAGTTCTTC. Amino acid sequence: CASSYPQGNEQFF.

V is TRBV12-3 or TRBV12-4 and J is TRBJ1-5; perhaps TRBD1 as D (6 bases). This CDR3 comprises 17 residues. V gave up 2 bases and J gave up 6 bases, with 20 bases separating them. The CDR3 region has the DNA TGTGCCAGCAGTTTAATGGGGAGAGGGGGGGCGAGTCAGCCCCAGCATTTT. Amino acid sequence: CASSLMGRGGASQPQHF.

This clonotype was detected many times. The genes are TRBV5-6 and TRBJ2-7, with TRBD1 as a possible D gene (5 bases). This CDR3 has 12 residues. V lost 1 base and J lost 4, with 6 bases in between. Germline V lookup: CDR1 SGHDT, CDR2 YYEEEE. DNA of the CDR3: TGTGCCAGCAGCTTGACAGGTTACGAGCAGTACTTC. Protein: CASSLTGYEQYF.

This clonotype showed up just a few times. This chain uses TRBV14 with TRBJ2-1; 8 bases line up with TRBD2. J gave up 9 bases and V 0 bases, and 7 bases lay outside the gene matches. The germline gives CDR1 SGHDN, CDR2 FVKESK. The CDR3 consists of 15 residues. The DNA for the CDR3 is TGTGCCAGCAGCCAAGATCTTCCGCTAGCGGGTGAGCAGTTCTTC. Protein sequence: CASSQDLPLAGEQFF.